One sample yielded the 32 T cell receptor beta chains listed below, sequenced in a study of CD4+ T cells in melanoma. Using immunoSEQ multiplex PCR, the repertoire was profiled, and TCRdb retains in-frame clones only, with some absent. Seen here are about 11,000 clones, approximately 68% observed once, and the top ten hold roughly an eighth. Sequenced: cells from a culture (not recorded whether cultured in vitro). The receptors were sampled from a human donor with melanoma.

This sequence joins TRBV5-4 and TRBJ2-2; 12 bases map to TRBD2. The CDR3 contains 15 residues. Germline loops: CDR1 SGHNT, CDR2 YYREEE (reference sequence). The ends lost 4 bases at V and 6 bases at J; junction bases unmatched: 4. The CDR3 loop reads CASSPSGGAPGELFF. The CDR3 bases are TGTGCCAGCAGCCCTAGCGGGGGGGCCCCCGGGGAGCTGTTTTTT.

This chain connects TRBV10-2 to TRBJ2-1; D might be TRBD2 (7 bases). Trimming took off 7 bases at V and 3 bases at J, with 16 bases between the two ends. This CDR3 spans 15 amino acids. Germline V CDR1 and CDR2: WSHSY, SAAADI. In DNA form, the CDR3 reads TGCGCCAGCACCGGGGGGCCCCAGATCTACAATGAGCAGTTCTTC. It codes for CASTGGPQIYNEQFF.

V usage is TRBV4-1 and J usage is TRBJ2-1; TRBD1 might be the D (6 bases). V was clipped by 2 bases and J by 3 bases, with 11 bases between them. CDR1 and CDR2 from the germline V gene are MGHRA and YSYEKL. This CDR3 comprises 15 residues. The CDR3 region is CASSQRGQVYNEQFF. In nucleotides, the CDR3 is TGCGCCAGCAGCCAACGGGGACAAGTCTACAATGAGCAGTTCTTC.

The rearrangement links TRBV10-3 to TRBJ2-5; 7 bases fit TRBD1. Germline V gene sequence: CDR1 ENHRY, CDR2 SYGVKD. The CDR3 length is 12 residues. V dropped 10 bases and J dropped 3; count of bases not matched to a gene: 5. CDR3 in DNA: TGTGCCACCTCAGGGGGAAAAGAGACCCAGTACTTC. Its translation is CATSGGKETQYF.

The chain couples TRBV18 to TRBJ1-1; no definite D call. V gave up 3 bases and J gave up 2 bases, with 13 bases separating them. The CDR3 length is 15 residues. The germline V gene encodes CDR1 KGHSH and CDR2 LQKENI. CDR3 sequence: CASSPVGVGNTEAFF. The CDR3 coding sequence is TGTGCCAGCTCACCCGTTGGGGTAGGAAACACTGAAGCTTTCTTT.

CDR3 nucleotides: TGCGCCAGCAGCTTGAGTGCTGGGGCCAACGTCCTGACTTTC. Its translation: CASSLSAGANVLTF. V and J are TRBV5-1 and TRBJ2-6, with D uncertain. CDR1 is SGHRS, CDR2 YFSETQ, per germline. V was trimmed by 1 base and J by 2 bases, leaving 4 bases between them. CDR3 size: 14 residues.

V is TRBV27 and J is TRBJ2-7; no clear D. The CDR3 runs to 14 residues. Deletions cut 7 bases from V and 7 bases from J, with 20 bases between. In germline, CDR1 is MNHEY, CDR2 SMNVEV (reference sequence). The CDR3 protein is CASTARRQVGEQYF. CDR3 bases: TGTGCCAGCACCGCGAGAAGGCAGGTCGGGGAGCAGTACTTC.

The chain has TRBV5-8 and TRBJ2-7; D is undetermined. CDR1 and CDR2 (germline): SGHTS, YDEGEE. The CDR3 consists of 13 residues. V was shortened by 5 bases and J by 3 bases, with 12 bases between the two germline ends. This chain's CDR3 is CASRTVAGYEQYF. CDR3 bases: TGTGCCAGCAGGACCGTCGCAGGCTACGAGCAGTACTTC.

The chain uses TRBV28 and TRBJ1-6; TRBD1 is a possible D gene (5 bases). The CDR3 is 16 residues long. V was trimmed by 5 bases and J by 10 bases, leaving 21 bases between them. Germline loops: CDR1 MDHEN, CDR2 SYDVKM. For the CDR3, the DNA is TGTGCCAGCAGTCCCAGTGGGTCCGGAGGGGAGTCACCCCTCCACTTT. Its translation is CASSPSGSGGESPLHF.

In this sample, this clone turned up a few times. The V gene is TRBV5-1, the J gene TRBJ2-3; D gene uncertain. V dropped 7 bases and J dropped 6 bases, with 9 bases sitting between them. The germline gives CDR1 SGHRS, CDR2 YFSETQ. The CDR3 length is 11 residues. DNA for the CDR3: TGCGCCAGCCCCGACGATGATACGCAGTATTTT. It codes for CASPDDDTQYF.

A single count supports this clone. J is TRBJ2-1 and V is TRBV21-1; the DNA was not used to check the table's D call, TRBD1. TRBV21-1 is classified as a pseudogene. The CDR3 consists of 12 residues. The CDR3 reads CASSVHYNEQFF. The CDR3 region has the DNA TGTGCCAGCAGTGTACATTACAATGAGCAGTTCTTC.

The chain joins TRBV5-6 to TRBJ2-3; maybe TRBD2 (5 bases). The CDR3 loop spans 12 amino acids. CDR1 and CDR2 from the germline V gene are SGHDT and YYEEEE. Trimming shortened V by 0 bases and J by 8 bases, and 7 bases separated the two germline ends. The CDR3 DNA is TGTGCCAGCAGCTTGGCCCGGGGTACGCAGTATTTT. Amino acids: CASSLARGTQYF. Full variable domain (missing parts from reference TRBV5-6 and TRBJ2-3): DAGVTQSPTHLIKTRGQQVTLRCSPKSGHDTVSWYQQALGQGPQFIFQYYEEEERQRGNFPDRFSGHQFPNYSSELNVNALLLGDSALYLCASSLARGTQYFGPGTRLTVL.

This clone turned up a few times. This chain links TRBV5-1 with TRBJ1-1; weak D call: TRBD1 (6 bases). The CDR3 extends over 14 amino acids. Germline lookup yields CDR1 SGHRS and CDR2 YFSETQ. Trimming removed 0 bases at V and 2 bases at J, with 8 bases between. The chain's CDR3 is CASSLGTVNTEAFF. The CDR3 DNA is TGCGCCAGCAGCTTGGGGACAGTAAACACTGAAGCTTTCTTT. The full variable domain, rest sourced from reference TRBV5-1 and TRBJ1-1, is KAGVTQTPRYLIKTRGQQVTLSCSPISGHRSVSWYQQTPGQGLQFLFEYFSETQRNKGNFPGRFSGRQFSNSRSEMNVSTLELGDSALYLCASSLGTVNTEAFFGQGTRLTVV.

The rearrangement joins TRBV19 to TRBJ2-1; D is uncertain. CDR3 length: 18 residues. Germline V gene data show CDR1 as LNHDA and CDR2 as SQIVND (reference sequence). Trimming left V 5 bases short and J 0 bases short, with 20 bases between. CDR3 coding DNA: TGTGCCAGTAGTTCGAAGACGGCTTCTCTGGGCTCCTACAATGAGCAGTTCTTC. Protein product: CASSSKTASLGSYNEQFF.

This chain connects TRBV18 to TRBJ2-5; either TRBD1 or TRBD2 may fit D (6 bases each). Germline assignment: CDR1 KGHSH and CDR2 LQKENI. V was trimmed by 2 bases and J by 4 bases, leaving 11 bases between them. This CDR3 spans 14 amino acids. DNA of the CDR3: TGTGCCAGCTCACCAAGGGGGGCGCGAGAGACCCAGTACTTC. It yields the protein CASSPRGARETQYF.

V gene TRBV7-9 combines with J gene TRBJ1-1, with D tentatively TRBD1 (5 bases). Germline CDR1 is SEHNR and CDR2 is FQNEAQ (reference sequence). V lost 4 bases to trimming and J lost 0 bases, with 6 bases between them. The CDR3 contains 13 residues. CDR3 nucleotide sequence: TGTGCCAGCAGCTCGACAGTGAACACTGAAGCTTTCTTT. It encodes CASSSTVNTEAFF.

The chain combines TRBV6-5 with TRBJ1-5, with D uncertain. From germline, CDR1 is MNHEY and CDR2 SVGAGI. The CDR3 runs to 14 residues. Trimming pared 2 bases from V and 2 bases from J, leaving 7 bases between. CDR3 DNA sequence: TGTGCCAGCAGTTACCGGCAGGGCAATCAGCCCCAGCATTTT. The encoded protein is CASSYRQGNQPQHF.

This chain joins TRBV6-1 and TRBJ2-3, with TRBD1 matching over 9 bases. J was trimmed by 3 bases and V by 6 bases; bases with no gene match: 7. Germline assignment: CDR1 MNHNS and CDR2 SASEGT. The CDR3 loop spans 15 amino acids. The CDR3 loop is CASSIQGQGTDTQYF. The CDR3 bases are TGTGCCAGCAGCATCCAGGGACAGGGAACAGATACGCAGTATTTT.

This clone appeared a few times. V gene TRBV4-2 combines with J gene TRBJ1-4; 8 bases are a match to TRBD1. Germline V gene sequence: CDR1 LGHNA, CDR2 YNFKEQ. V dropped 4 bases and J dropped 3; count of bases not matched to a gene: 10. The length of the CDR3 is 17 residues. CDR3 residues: CASSLVGAQGANEKLFF. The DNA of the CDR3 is TGTGCCAGCAGCCTCGTGGGGGCACAGGGGGCTAATGAAAAACTGTTTTTT.

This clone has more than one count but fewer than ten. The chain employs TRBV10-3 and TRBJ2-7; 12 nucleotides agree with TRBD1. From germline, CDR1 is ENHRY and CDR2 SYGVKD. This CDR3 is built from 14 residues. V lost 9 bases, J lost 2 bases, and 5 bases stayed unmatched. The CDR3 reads CAMGRDRGPYEQYF. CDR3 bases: TGTGCCATGGGCCGGGACAGGGGGCCCTACGAGCAGTACTTC.

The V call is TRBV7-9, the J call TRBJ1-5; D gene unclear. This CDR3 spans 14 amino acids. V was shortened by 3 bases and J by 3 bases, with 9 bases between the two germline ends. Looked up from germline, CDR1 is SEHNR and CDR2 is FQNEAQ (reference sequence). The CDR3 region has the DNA TGTGCCAGCAGCTTTGAGGGTTCCAATCAGCCCCAGCATTTT. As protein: CASSFEGSNQPQHF.

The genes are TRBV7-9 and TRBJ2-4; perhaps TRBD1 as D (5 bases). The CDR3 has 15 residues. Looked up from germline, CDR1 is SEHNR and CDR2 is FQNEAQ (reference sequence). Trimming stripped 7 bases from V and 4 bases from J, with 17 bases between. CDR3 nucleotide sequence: TGTGCCAGCACCAGAGCAGGGCAGGGTAAAAACATTCAGTACTTC. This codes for CASTRAGQGKNIQYF.

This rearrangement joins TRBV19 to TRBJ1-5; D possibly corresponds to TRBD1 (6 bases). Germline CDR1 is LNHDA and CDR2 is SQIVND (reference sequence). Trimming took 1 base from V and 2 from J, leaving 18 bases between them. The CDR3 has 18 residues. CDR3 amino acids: CASSIAKRIGGRNQPQHF. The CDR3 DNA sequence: TGTGCCAGTAGTATAGCCAAACGGATCGGGGGGCGCAATCAGCCCCAGCATTTT.

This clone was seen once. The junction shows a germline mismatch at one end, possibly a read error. The CDR3 region is CASSLGTATEAFF. The CDR3, as DNA: TGTGCCAGCAGCCTCGGGACAGCTACTGAAGCTTTCTTT. The rearrangement joins TRBV5-1 to TRBJ1-1; 7 bases match TRBD1. The CDR3 loop spans 13 amino acids. The germline CDR1 and CDR2 sequences are SGHRS and YFSETQ. The complete variable domain, with remaining parts taken from reference TRBV5-1 and TRBJ1-1, reads KAGVTQTPRYLIKTRGQQVTLSCSPISGHRSVSWYQQTPGQGLQFLFEYFSETQRNKGNFPGRFSGRQFSNSRSEMNVSTLELGDSALYLCASSLGTATEAFFGQGTRLTVV.

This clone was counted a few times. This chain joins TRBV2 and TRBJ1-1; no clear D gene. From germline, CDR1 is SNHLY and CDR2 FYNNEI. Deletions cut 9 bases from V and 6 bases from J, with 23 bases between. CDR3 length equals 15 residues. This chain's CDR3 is CASGNGRSSTSEAFF. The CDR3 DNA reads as TGTGCCAGTGGGAACGGTAGATCGAGTACATCTGAAGCTTTCTTT.

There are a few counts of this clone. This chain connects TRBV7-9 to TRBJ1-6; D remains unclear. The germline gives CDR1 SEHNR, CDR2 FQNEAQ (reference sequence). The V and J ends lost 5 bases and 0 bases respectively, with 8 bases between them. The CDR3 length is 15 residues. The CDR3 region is CASSPRSSYNSPLHF. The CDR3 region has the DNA TGTGCCAGCAGCCCAAGAAGCTCCTATAATTCACCCCTCCACTTT. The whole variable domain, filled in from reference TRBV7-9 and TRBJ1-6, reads DTGVSQNPRHKITKRGQNVTFRCDPISEHNRLYWYRQTLGQGPEFLTYFQNEAQLEKSRLLSDRFSAERPKGSFSTLEIQRTEQGDSAMYLCASSPRSSYNSPLHFGNGTRLTVT.

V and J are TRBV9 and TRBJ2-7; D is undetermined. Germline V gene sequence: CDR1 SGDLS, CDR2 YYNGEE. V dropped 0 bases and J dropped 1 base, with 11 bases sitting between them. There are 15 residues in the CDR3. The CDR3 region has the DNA TGTGCCAGCAGCGTAGGATGGGCAGCGTCCTACGAGCAGTACTTC. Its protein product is CASSVGWAASYEQYF.

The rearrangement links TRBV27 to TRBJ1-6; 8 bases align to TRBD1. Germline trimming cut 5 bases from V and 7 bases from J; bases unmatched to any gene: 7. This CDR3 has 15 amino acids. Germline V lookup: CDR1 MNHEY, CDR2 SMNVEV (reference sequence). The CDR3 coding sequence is TGTGCCAGCAGTGCCAGACAGGGGTCCAATTCACCCCTCCACTTT. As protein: CASSARQGSNSPLHF.

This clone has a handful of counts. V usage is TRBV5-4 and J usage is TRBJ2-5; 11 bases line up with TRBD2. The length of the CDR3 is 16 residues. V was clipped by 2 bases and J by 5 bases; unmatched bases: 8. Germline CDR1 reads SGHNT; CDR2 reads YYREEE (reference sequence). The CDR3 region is CASSFPSGGLEETQYF. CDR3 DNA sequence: TGTGCCAGCAGCTTTCCTAGCGGGGGGCTTGAGGAGACCCAGTACTTC.

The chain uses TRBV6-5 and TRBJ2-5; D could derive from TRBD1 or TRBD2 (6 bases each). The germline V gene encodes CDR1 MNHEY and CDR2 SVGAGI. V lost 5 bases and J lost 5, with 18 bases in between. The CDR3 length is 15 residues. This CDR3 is CASSPGVGGRETQYF. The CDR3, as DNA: TGTGCCAGCAGTCCTGGTGTTGGGGGGCGGGAGACCCAGTACTTC.

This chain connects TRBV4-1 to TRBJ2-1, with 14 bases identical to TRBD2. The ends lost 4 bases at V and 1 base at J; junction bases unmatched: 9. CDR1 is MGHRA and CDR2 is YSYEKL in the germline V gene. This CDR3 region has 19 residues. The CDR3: CASSRGTSGGLVSYNEQFF. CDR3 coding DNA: TGCGCCAGCAGCCGAGGGACTAGCGGGGGCCTGGTATCCTACAATGAGCAGTTCTTC.

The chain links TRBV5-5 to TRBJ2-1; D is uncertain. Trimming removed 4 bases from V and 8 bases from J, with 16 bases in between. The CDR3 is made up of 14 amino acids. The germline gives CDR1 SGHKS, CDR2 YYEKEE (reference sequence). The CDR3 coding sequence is TGTGCCAGCAGCCCTCGGACCGTCATCGATGAGCAGTTCTTC. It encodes CASSPRTVIDEQFF.